The 23 T cell receptor beta chains presented below share a single source sample, sequenced in a study of cytomegalovirus exposure and HLA in healthy donors. Primers: 60 Vbeta forward and 13 Jbeta reverse. Assay used: immunoSEQ multiplex PCR; TCRdb lists only in-frame clones, some missing. The sample has around 100,000 clones; 70% are singletons. The sample comprised PBMCs. These receptors all stem from a man aged 35-49 years in good health and CMV-seropositive.

This rearrangement joins TRBV7-6 to TRBJ1-2, with 10 nucleotides matching TRBD1. J lost 6 bases, V lost 5 bases, and 3 bases had no gene match. CDR1 is SGHVS and CDR2 is FNYEAQ in the germline V gene. The CDR3 has 13 amino acids. CDR3 protein: CASSAGTGDGYTF. CDR3 DNA sequence: TGTGCCAGCAGCGCTGGGACAGGGGATGGCTACACCTTC.

This chain joins TRBV11-2 and TRBJ2-3; 7 bases fit TRBD2. The junction had 7 bases not matched to a gene; V was cut back by 0 bases and J by 4 bases. CDR1 is SGHAT and CDR2 is FQNNGV in the germline V gene. CDR3 length equals 16 residues. CDR3 in DNA: TGTGCCAGCAGCTTAGATGGGGGAGGGCCGCCAGATACGCAGTATTTT. Its translation: CASSLDGGGPPDTQYF.

The chain recombines TRBV28 with TRBJ2-3; D not certain. CDR1 and CDR2 from the germline V gene are MDHEN and SYDVKM. V was trimmed by 2 bases and J by 0 bases, leaving 6 bases between them. The length of the CDR3 is 14 residues. This CDR3 reads CASSLRLSTDTQYF. The CDR3 nucleotides are TGTGCCAGCAGTTTAAGACTGAGCACAGATACGCAGTATTTT.

The gene calls are TRBV2 and TRBJ1-5; possible D gene TRBD1, 5 bases. V lost 6 bases and J lost 2, with 14 bases in between. Germline loops: CDR1 SNHLY, CDR2 FYNNEI. This CDR3 region has 15 residues. The CDR3 loop reads CASRRDPGGNQPQHF. DNA of the CDR3: TGTGCCAGCAGGCGGGACCCCGGGGGCAATCAGCCCCAGCATTTT.

The chain couples TRBV28 to TRBJ2-5; 9 positions agree with TRBD2. This CDR3 has 16 amino acids. Germline trimming cut 1 base from V and 4 bases from J; bases unmatched to any gene: 7. The germline CDR1 and CDR2 sequences are MDHEN and SYDVKM. The CDR3 sequence is CASSLLVAGGLETQYF. DNA of the CDR3: TGTGCCAGCAGTTTATTGGTGGCGGGAGGGTTAGAGACCCAGTACTTC.

The chain combines TRBV11-2 with TRBJ1-1; unclear D gene. Per germline, CDR1 SGHAT and CDR2 FQNNGV. Trimming pared 5 bases from V and 0 bases from J, leaving 4 bases between. The CDR3 extends over 12 amino acids. The CDR3 nucleotides are TGTGCCAGCAGCCGTATGAACACTGAAGCTTTCTTT. Amino acid sequence: CASSRMNTEAFF.

The chain has TRBV10-3 and TRBJ2-7, with TRBD1 as a possible D gene (6 bases). The CDR3 extends over 14 amino acids. The germline V gene encodes CDR1 ENHRY and CDR2 SYGVKD. Trimming shortened V by 7 bases and J by 3 bases, and 16 bases separated the two germline ends. CDR3 nucleotide sequence: TGTGCCATCAAGATGGGGTTGGACAGCTACGAGCAGTACTTC. Amino acid sequence: CAIKMGLDSYEQYF.

The chain uses TRBV2 and TRBJ2-3, with TRBD1 matching 8 bases. Per germline, CDR1 SNHLY and CDR2 FYNNEI. CDR3 size: 17 residues. J was trimmed by 3 bases and V by 3 bases; bases with no gene match: 11. CDR3 nucleotides: TGTGCCAGCAGTGATCCCCGGACAGGGAAGGTGACAGATACGCAGTATTTT. Protein sequence: CASSDPRTGKVTDTQYF.

This chain connects TRBV6-6 to TRBJ2-7; 11 positions agree with TRBD1. This CDR3 contains 16 residues. V dropped 2 bases and J dropped 5; count of bases not matched to a gene: 8. Germline CDR1 MNHNY, CDR2 SVGAGI (reference sequence). The CDR3 bases are TGTGCCAGCAGTTACAGCGGGACAGGGGGTTCCCACGAGCAGTACGTC. Translation gives CASSYSGTGGSHEQYV.

This chain uses TRBV7-9 with TRBJ2-3; D gene uncertain. Germline V gene lookup returns CDR1 SEHNR and CDR2 FQNEAQ (reference sequence). This CDR3 is 13 amino acids long. With 0 bases removed from V and 2 bases from J, the gap between germline ends came to 3 bases. CDR3: CASSLAITDTQYF. The CDR3 DNA follows: TGTGCCAGCAGCTTAGCTATCACAGATACGCAGTATTTT.

The J gene is TRBJ2-5, the V gene TRBV6-5; TRBD1 is a possible D gene (6 bases). The germline V gene encodes CDR1 MNHEY and CDR2 SVGAGI. V gave up 6 bases and J gave up 3 bases, with 14 bases separating them. This CDR3 contains 14 residues. The DNA for the CDR3 is TGTGCCAGCAGCACCTCGGGACAAAAAGAGACCCAGTACTTC. This encodes CASSTSGQKETQYF.

With respect to this clone: This same CDR3 is encoded by further DNA sequences in the sample. This chain connects TRBV11-2 to TRBJ2-3, with 9 bases aligning to TRBD1. This CDR3 has 15 amino acids. V gave up 6 bases and J gave up 4 bases; unmatched junction bases: 8. In germline, CDR1 is SGHAT, CDR2 FQNNGV. The CDR3 here is CASSWGQGLADTQYF. CDR3 DNA: TGTGCCAGCAGTTGGGGACAGGGACTGGCAGATACGCAGTATTTT.

This clone was counted a few times. This chain uses TRBV5-1 with TRBJ2-1, with TRBD1 matching over 10 bases. Germline V gives CDR1 SGHRS, CDR2 YFSETQ. The V segment lost 2 bases and the J segment 2 bases; nucleotides outside the gene matches: 1. The CDR3 contains 15 residues. CDR3 sequence: CASSFGQGAYNEQFF. CDR3 DNA sequence: TGCGCCAGCAGCTTCGGACAGGGGGCCTACAATGAGCAGTTCTTC.

The chain uses TRBV27 and TRBJ2-7; unclear D gene. This CDR3 has 17 residues. V was clipped by 0 bases and J by 0 bases, with 15 bases between them. Per germline, CDR1 MNHEY and CDR2 SMNVEV (reference sequence). In nucleotides, the CDR3 is TGTGCCAGCAGTTTATCTTCCGCGTCGGAGAGCTCCTACGAGCAGTACTTC. Protein: CASSLSSASESSYEQYF.

This chain uses TRBV4-2 with TRBJ2-3; maybe TRBD2 (5 bases). V gave up 0 bases and J gave up 2 bases, with 12 bases separating them. Germline V gene lookup returns CDR1 LGHNA and CDR2 YNFKEQ. The CDR3 runs to 16 residues. The CDR3 is CASSQDLGGFTDTQYF. CDR3 DNA: TGTGCCAGCAGCCAAGATCTCGGCGGGTTCACAGATACGCAGTATTTT.

The chain has TRBV5-4 and TRBJ2-3; TRBD2 might be the D (5 bases). This CDR3 has 15 amino acids. Trimming shortened V by 5 bases and J by 6 bases, and 19 bases separated the two germline ends. Germline CDR1 is SGHNT and CDR2 is YYREEE (reference sequence). The CDR3 DNA reads TGTGCCAGCAGTCTGGAGGCGGGCCTCCTGGATACGCAGTATTTT. It yields the protein CASSLEAGLLDTQYF.

The chain has TRBV11-2 and TRBJ2-1; perhaps TRBD1 as D (5 bases). The germline V gene encodes CDR1 SGHAT and CDR2 FQNNGV. CDR3 length equals 12 residues. Trimming pared 5 bases from V and 12 bases from J, leaving 14 bases between. The CDR3 is CASSVQDGTQFF. The CDR3 bases are TGTGCCAGCAGCGTACAGGACGGAACGCAGTTCTTC.

This clone was detected once. The chain combines TRBV28 with TRBJ2-1, with 7 positions matching TRBD2. V shed 5 bases and J 7 bases; nucleotides not matched to a gene: 8. Germline CDR1 reads MDHEN; CDR2 reads SYDVKM. This CDR3 has 14 amino acids. CDR3 protein: CASSTGGRANEQFF. In DNA form, the CDR3 reads TGTGCCAGCAGTACGGGAGGCCGTGCTAATGAGCAGTTCTTC.

The rearrangement joins TRBV9 to TRBJ1-1, with D maybe TRBD1 (6 bases). Germline CDR1 is SGDLS and CDR2 is YYNGEE. Trimming removed 3 bases at V and 6 bases at J, with 12 bases between. The CDR3 length is 13 residues. The DNA for the CDR3 is TGTGCCAGCAGCGACAGGGTGGAGGCTGAAGCTTTCTTT. This translates into CASSDRVEAEAFF.

The V call is TRBV28, the J call TRBJ2-1, with 7 positions matching TRBD1. Germline lookup yields CDR1 MDHEN and CDR2 SYDVKM. The CDR3 is made up of 12 amino acids. Germline trimming cut 5 bases from V and 9 bases from J; bases unmatched to any gene: 4. Here the CDR3 reads CASSVTGLEQFF. CDR3 nucleotide sequence: TGTGCCAGCAGTGTGACAGGGCTTGAGCAGTTCTTC.

This sequence joins TRBV10-3 and TRBJ2-7; 10 nucleotides agree with TRBD2. The CDR3 has 11 residues. Losses at the gene ends were 10 bases for V and 6 bases for J; bases not matched to a gene: 3. Germline V gives CDR1 ENHRY, CDR2 SYGVKD. The CDR3, as DNA: TGTGCCACCGGGACTAGCGTCGAGCAGTACGTC. It specifies CATGTSVEQYV.

This clone has a single count. The chain uses TRBV7-2 and TRBJ2-7, with 9 bases aligning to TRBD1. Losses at the gene ends were 0 bases for V and 3 bases for J; bases not matched to a gene: 6. From germline, CDR1 is SGHTA and CDR2 FQGNSA. This CDR3 is 16 amino acids long. CDR3 loop: CASSLATGTGHYEQYF. CDR3 DNA sequence: TGTGCCAGCAGCTTAGCGACCGGGACAGGGCACTACGAGCAGTACTTC.

This chain links TRBV6-5 with TRBJ1-5; possibly TRBD1 for D (5 bases). Per the germline V gene, CDR1 is MNHEY and CDR2 is SVGAGI. The V gene lost 2 bases and the J gene lost 3 bases, with 8 bases spanning the gap. The CDR3 runs to 14 residues. The CDR3 is CASSYKGFNQPQHF. In DNA, the CDR3 is TGTGCCAGCAGTTACAAGGGGTTCAATCAGCCCCAGCATTTT.